This TCR beta chain was identified during a study of PD-1 blockade in classical Hodgkin lymphoma (dated by TCRdb to about 2020). Broadly, across the study: Nivolumab dosing was 3 mg/kg intravenously every 2 weeks, continuing until either disease progression or unacceptable toxicity. The study used TCR beta sequencing and CyTOF to define a peripheral blood immune signature of response to PD-1 blockade in classical Hodgkin lymphoma.

Read against the paper, the sample's time point label means: cycle 2 day 1 (C2D1) of nivolumab. Relapse after autologous stem cell transplantation had occurred in all trial patients, and cohorts A, B and C were distinguished by prior brentuximab vedotin exposure. A total of fewer than 70 patients with relapsed/refractory classical Hodgkin lymphoma made up the trial cohort, and each patient's best overall response was complete response, partial response or progressive disease. Single-agent nivolumab was administered to trial patients in the multi-cohort phase II CheckMate 205 trial. An independent review committee assessed best overall response using the 2007 International Working Group response criteria. Trial PBMCs were collected immediately before nivolumab initiation (C1D1) and during therapy at cycle 2 day 1 and cycle 4 day 1. After peripheral blood was drawn into 8 mL Vacutainer Cell Preparation Tubes, PBMCs were isolated by centrifugation and then cryopreserved.

Genomic DNA was isolated using the Qiagen DNeasy kit from unsorted PBMCs as well as from negatively selected CD4+ and CD8+ fractions. Using primers that anneal to V and J segments, immunoSEQ multiplex PCR amplified the TCR beta CDR3 regions. Amplification bias was minimized using a synthetic immune receptor repertoire, and residual bias was removed computationally after sequencing. Under the source paper's analysis protocol: Repertoire diversity was quantified as the Shannon entropy index using custom Python scripts. Unsorted, CD4+ and CD8+ repertoires were analyzed separately, except for combined analyses in which CD4+ and CD8+ sequences were merged in silico. Clonal expansion was defined as a frequency increase of at least 2-fold after treatment compared with C1D1, and clones undetected at baseline were assigned a pseudocount of 0.5. Singleton clones were defined as clones with 0 or 1 copy at C1D1, and non-singleton clones were defined as clones with 2 or more copies. By matching protein sequences in sorted samples from the same patient, clones expanded in unsorted samples were annotated as CD4+, CD8+ or unknown. Wilcoxon tests on paired samples were used to test diversity changes from C1D1 to C4D1. TCRdb stores this immuneACCESS table with in-frame sequences only. Part of the clones is absent; in the studies checked, under half of the shortfall reflects unresolved V genes, and no reason is known for the rest. V and J calls plus clone size are reproduced from that table; the DNA served to infer D and trimming. For this sample the table gives roughly 150,000 clones, of which 78% were detected only once. The biggest ten clones account for about 9.2% of the sample.

Concerning this clone itself: No antigen is known for it. No much larger clonotype is one base removed from it; base qualities were not supplied.

The germline V and J ends show losses of 6 bases and 4 bases respectively, and no gene match explains 4 bases of the junction. The cysteine opens and the phenylalanine closes a CDR3 of 14 amino acids. The only DNA kept is the CDR3, 42 bases in frame from the first base. CDR1 and CDR2 are read off the germline V gene as ENHRY and SYGVKD. On the study overall, not on this receptor specifically: Only a single clinical trial cohort was studied, and what caused the repertoire differences, possibly disease activity or prior therapy, remained undefined. A significant rise by C4D1 was seen in CD4+ but not CD8+ TCR diversity (p=0.0027 vs p=0.16), with the rise being most apparent in complete responders (p=0.02). Baseline diversity similar to that of newly diagnosed patients was observed in trial patients achieving complete response, whereas significantly lower diversity was observed in partial responders and progressors. Lower diversity was observed in patients in whom nivolumab was started less than 1 year after ASCT, and these patients were excluded from later analyses so that confounding by immune reconstitution would be avoided. Baseline TCR diversity was reported as lower in newly diagnosed patients than in healthy donors, and lower still in relapsed/refractory patients.

The sequence came from a human donor with classical Hodgkin lymphoma. The rearrangement combines TRBV10-3 with TRBJ2-2, with 8 bases aligning to TRBD1. This sample comprised peripheral blood mononuclear cells (PBMCs), obtained before the second cycle of nivolumab. The sequence in DNA is TGTGCCATCAGGAAGGACAGGGTCACCGGGGAGCTGTTTTTT. It encodes CAIRKDRVTGELFF.